This T cell receptor beta chain was identified in a study of immune cell composition in non-small cell lung cancer. Whole-study results and caveats: Dominant in vivo tumour-associated clones were not shown to share tumour-reactive sequences. Squamous carcinomas (roughly 80%) more often had tumour-associated clones >0.5% than adenocarcinomas (roughly 33%).

A remark on this clone: What it binds is not known.

The germline V gene encodes CDR1 MDHEN and CDR2 SYDVKM. The CDR3 has 14 amino acids. Trimming stripped 3 bases from V and 6 bases from J, with 14 bases between. Normal lung sampling was at least 3 cm from the tumour, as distant as possible. Data came from immunoSEQ multiplex PCR; TCRdb stores just in-frame clones and leaves some out. The data contain around 6,400 clones, approximately 77% of them singletons. The sequence derives from a human donor with non-small cell lung cancer. Sequenced input: non-adjacent lung tissue. The V and J genes are TRBV28 and TRBJ1-2; D unclear. The CDR3 nucleotides are TGTGCCAGCAGTTTCGCTGTCGGGAGGGATGGCTACACCTTC. It specifies CASSFAVGRDGYTF.